This T cell receptor (beta chain) was retrieved from a study of blood T cell repertoires in COVID-19. Measured with immunoSEQ multiplex PCR; TCRdb has only the in-frame clones, and not every one. The sample includes about 400,000 clones, roughly nine tenths of them seen just once. V lost 7 bases, J lost 5 bases, and 17 bases lay in between. The CDR3 consists of 14 residues. CDR1 and CDR2 (germline): LNHDA, SQIVND (reference sequence). The V gene is TRBV19, the J gene TRBJ2-5, with D possibly matching TRBD2 (6 bases). Sequencing input: PBMCs or T cells enriched from blood (not recorded which). The sequence came from a woman in her 30s who had recovered from COVID-19. CDR3 nucleotide sequence: TGTGCCAGTAAGGTCGGCCGGCGGGATGAGACCCAGTACTTC. Its translation is CASKVGRRDETQYF.